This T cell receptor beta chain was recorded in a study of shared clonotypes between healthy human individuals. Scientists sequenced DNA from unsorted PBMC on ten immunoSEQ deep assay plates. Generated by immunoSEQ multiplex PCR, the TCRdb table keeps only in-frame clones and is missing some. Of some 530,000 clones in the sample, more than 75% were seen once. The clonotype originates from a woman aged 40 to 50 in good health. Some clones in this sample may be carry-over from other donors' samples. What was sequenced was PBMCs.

In nucleotides, the CDR3 is TGTGCCAGCAGCTTACCCGGGTCCCAAGAGACCCAGTACTTC. As protein: CASSLPGSQETQYF. The gene calls are TRBV7-9 and TRBJ2-5; no reliable D call. Germline loops: CDR1 SEHNR, CDR2 FQNEAQ (reference sequence). The CDR3 runs 14 residues. V shed 2 bases and J shed 1 base, with 8 bases lying between them.